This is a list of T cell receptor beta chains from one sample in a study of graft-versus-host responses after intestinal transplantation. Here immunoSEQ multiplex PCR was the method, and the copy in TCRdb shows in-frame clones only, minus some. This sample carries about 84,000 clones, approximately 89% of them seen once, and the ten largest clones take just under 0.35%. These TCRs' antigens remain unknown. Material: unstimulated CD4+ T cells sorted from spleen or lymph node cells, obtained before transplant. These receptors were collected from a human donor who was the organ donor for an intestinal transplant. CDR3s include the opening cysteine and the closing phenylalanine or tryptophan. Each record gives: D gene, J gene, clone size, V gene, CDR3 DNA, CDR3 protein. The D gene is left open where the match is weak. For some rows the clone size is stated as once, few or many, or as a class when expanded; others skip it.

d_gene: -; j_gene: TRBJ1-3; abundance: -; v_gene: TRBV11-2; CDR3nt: TGTGCCAGCAGCCGGGGTCGACAGGACTCTGGAAACACCATATATTTT; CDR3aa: CASSRGRQDSGNTIYF
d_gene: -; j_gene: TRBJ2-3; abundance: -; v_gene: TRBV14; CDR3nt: TGTGCCAGCAGCCAAGATGCGAACACAGATACGCAGTATTTT; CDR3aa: CASSQDANTDTQYF
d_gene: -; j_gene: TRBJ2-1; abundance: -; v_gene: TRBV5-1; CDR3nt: TGCGCCAGCAGCTTGGCGGCTAGCGTCTACAATGAGCAGTTCTTC; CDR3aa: CASSLAASVYNEQFF
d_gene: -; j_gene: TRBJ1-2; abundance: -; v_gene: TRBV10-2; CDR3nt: TGTGCCAGCAGTGATCGGGGGGGCGAGTATGGCTACACCTTC; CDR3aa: CASSDRGGEYGYTF
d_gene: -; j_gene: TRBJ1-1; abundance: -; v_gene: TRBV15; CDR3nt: TGTGCCACCAGCAGGGGGCAGGTCGAGGACACTGAAGCTTTCTTT; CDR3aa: CATSRGQVEDTEAFF
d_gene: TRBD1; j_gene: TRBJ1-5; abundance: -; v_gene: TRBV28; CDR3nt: TGTGCCAGCCAAACCGGGACAGGGGGTCAGCCCCAGCATTTT; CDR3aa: CASQTGTGGQPQHF
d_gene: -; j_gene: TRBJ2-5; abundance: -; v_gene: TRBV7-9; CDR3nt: TGTGCCAGCAGCTTGGCTGGGGCAGAGACCCAGTACTTC; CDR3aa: CASSLAGAETQYF
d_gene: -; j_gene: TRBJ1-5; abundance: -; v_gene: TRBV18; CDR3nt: TGTGCCAGCTCAAATGACAGGAGCAATCAGCCCCAGCATTTT; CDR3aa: CASSNDRSNQPQHF
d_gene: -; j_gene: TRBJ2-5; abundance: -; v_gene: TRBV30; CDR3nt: TGTGCCTGGAGTGTACGGGGGAGAGGACTGCAAGAGACCCAGTACTTC; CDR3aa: CAWSVRGRGLQETQYF
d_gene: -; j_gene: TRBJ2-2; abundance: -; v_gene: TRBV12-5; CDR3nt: TGTGCTAGTGGTTTGTTCCCTCCCGGGGAGCTGTTTTTT; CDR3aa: CASGLFPPGELFF
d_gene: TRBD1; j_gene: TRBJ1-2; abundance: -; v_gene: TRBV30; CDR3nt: TGTGCCTGGAGTATACAGGGGCGTTATGGCTACACCTTC; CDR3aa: CAWSIQGRYGYTF
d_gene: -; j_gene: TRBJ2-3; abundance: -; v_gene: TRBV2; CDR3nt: TGTGCCAGCAGGAGCACTAGGGGCACAGATACGCAGTATTTT; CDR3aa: CASRSTRGTDTQYF
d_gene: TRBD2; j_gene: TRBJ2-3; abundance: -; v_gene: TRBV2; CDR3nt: TGTGCCAGCGGAGCGGGAGGGCGCACAGATACGCAGTATTTT; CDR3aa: CASGAGGRTDTQYF
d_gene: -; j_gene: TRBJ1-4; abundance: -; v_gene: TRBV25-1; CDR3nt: TGTGCCAGCAGTGAATCTCTCAGGGCAACTAATGAAAAACTGTTTTTT; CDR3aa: CASSESLRATNEKLFF
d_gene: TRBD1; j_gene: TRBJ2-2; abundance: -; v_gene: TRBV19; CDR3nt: TGTGCCAGTAGTATTACACAGGGGACCGGGGAGCTGTTTTTT; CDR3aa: CASSITQGTGELFF
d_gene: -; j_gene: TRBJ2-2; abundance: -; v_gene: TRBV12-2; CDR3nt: TGTGCAAGTCGCTTAGGGCGGGTGACCGGGGAGCTGTTTTTT; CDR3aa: CASRLGRVTGELFF
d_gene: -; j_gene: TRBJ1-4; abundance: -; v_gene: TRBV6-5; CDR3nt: TGTGCCTCTGGACAAACTAATGAAAAACTGTTTTTT; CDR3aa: CASGQTNEKLFF
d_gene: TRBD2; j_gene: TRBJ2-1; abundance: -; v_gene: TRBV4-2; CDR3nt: TGTGCCAGCAGCCAAGTTCCAGGGACTAACAACAATGAGCAGTTCTTC; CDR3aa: CASSQVPGTNNNEQFF
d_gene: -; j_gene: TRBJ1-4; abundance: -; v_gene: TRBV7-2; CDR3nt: TGTGCCAGCAGCTTATCGGGTGCAACTAATGAAAAACTGTTTTTT; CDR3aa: CASSLSGATNEKLFF
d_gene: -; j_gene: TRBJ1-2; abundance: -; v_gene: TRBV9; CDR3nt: TGTGCCAGCAGCGTTGAAGCTTACTATGGCTACACCTTC; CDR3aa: CASSVEAYYGYTF
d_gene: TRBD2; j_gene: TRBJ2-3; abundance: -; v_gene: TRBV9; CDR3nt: TGTGCCAGCAGCGCCGGGGGACTAGCGGGAGTCACAGATACGCAGTATTTT; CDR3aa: CASSAGGLAGVTDTQYF
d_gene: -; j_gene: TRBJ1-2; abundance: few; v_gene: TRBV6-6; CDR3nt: TGTGCCAGCAGAAACAGGGCACAGGGTTATAACTATGGCTACACCTTC; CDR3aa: CASRNRAQGYNYGYTF
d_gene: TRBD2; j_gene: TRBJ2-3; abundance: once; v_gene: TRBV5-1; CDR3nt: TGCGCCAGCAGCCCGGCGGGACTAGCGGGAGGGCCGGGCACAGATACGCAGTATTTT; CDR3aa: CASSPAGLAGGPGTDTQYF
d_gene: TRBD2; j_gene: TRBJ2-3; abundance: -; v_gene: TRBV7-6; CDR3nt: TGTGCCAGCAGCTTAGCCCTGGGCGGGAGGGGTGCAGATACGCAGTATTTT; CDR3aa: CASSLALGGRGADTQYF
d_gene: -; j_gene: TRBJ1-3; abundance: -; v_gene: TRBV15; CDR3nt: TGTGCCACCAGCAGAGATGGGCCTTACGTTGGAAACACCATATATTTT; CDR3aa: CATSRDGPYVGNTIYF
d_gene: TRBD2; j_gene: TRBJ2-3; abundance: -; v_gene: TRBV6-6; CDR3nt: TGTGCCAGCAGTTCCTCACTAGCGGGGGCCTCAGATACGCAGTATTTT; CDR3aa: CASSSSLAGASDTQYF
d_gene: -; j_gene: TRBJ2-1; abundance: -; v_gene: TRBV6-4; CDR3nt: TGTGCCAGCAGTCTCACAGGGTTGAGTTCCTACAATGAGCAGTTCTTC; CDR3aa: CASSLTGLSSYNEQFF
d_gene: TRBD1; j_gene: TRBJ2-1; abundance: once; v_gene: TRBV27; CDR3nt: TGTGCCAGCAGTCTAACAGGGGGCGCGTCCTACAATGAGCAGTTCTTC; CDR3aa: CASSLTGGASYNEQFF
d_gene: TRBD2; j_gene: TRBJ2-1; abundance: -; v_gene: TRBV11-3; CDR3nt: TGTGCCAGCAGCCCTGAAGCGGGAGGTGAGCAGTTCTTC; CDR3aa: CASSPEAGGEQFF
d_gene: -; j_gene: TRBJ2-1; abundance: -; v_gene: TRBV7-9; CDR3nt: TGTGCCAGCAGCTTAATGGGAGGGGGAGCCTACAATGAGCAGTTCTTC; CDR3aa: CASSLMGGGAYNEQFF
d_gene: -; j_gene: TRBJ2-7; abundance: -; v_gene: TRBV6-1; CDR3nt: TGTGCCAGCAGTGAGAGCTCCTACGAGCAGTACTTC; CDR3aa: CASSESSYEQYF
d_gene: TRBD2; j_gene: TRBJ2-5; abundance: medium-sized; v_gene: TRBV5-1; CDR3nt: TGCGCCAGCAGTTGGGGGGGGGATCAGCAGACCCAGTACTTC; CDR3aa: CASSWGGDQQTQYF
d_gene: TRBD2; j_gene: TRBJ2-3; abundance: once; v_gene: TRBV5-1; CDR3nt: TGCGCCAGCAGCCGGACTAGCCCTTCCACAGATACGCAGTATTTT; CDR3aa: CASSRTSPSTDTQYF
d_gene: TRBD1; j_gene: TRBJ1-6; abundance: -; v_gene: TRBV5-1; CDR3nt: TGCGCCCCGCTTGGGACAGGGTGTATCTTGCGAAATTCACCCCTCCACTTT; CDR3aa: CAPLGTGCILRNSPLHF
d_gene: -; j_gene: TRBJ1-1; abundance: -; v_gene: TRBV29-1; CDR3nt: TGCAGCGTTCAGGGGAGAATGGACACTGAAGCTTTCTTT; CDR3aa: CSVQGRMDTEAFF
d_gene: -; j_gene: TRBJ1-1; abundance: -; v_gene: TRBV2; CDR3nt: TGTGCCAGCGATGATGTGAGACTAGAGAACACTGAAGCTTTCTTT; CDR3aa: CASDDVRLENTEAFF
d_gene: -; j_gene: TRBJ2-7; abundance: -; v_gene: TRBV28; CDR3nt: TGTGCCAGCAGTTCAGGGTCCCCGGAGCAGTACTTC; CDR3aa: CASSSGSPEQYF
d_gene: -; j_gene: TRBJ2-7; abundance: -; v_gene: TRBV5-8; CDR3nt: TGTGCCAGCAGCCCAAGGTCGAACCAGGGGTACGAGCAGTACTTC; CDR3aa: CASSPRSNQGYEQYF
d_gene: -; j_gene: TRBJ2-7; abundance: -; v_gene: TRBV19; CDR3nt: TGTGCCAGTAGTATGGTGGGGCGCCCCTACGAGCAGTACTTC; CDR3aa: CASSMVGRPYEQYF
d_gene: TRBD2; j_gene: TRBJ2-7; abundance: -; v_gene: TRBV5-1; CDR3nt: TGCGCCAGCAGCTTTCAACTAGCGCCGAGCTCCTACGAGCAGTACTTC; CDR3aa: CASSFQLAPSSYEQYF
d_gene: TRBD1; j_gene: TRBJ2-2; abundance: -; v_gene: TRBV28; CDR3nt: TGTGCCAGCAGTTCCGCCGGGACAGGGAACGGGGAGCTGTTTTTT; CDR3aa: CASSSAGTGNGELFF
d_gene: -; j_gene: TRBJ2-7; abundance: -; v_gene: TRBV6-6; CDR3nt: TGTGCCAGCAGTTACAGGGGGGGGCGATCGAACTACGAGCAGTACTTC; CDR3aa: CASSYRGGRSNYEQYF
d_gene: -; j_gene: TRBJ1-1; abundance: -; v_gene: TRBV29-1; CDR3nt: TGCAGCGCAGTCCTGAACACTGAAGCTTTCTTT; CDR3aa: CSAVLNTEAFF